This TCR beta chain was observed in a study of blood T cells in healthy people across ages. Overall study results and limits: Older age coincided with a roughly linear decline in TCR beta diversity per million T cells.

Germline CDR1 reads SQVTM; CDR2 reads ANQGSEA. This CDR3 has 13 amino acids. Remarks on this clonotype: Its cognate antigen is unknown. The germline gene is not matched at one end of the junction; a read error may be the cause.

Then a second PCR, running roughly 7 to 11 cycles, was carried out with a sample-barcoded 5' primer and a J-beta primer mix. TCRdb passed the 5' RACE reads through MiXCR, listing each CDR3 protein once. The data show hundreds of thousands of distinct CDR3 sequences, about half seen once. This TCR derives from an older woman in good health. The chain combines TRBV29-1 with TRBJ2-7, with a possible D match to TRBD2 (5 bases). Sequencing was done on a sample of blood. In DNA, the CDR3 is TGCAGCTTTGACCCGGACTTTACCTATGAGCAGTACTTC. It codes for CSFDPDFTYEQYF.